One sample yielded the 23 T cell receptor beta chains listed below, sequenced in a study of blood T cell repertoires in COVID-19. Only in-frame clones appear in the TCRdb table, and some are missing; sequencing was by immunoSEQ multiplex PCR. Of tens of thousands of clones in the sample, roughly 84% were seen once. The sample was peripheral blood. Receptors originate from an elderly man with active COVID-19.

The chain combines TRBV19 with TRBJ2-5, with TRBD1 matching over 10 bases. V lost 5 bases to trimming and J lost 0 bases; unmatched junction nucleotides: 6. Germline V gene lookup returns CDR1 LNHDA and CDR2 SQIVND (reference sequence). CDR3 size: 16 residues. This CDR3 is CASSPWTGGDQETQYF. The CDR3 nucleotides are TGTGCCAGTAGTCCTTGGACAGGGGGAGACCAAGAGACCCAGTACTTC.

In this sample, this clone turned up a few times. This chain connects TRBV2 to TRBJ1-5, with D hard to call. With 4 bases removed from V and 7 bases from J, the gap between germline ends came to 8 bases. The germline V gene has CDR1 SNHLY and CDR2 FYNNEI. CDR3 size: 12 residues. CDR3 sequence reads: CASSARHQPQHF. The DNA of the CDR3 is TGTGCCAGCAGTGCCAGACACCAGCCCCAGCATTTT.

V gene TRBV7-9 combines with J gene TRBJ2-5; D is perhaps TRBD1 (5 bases). Germline loops: CDR1 SEHNR, CDR2 FQNEAQ (reference sequence). This CDR3 region has 14 residues. The germline V and J ends were trimmed by 3 bases and 3 bases, with 11 bases remaining between them. CDR3 amino acids: CASSFDPREETQYF. In nucleotides, the CDR3 is TGTGCCAGCAGCTTTGATCCCAGGGAAGAGACCCAGTACTTC.

This chain links TRBV4-1 with TRBJ1-5; TRBD1 might be the D (5 bases). Germline CDR1 is MGHRA and CDR2 is YSYEKL. This CDR3 comprises 15 residues. Trimming shortened V by 0 bases and J by 4 bases, and 10 bases separated the two germline ends. CDR3 loop: CASSQEIQANQPQHF. The DNA for the CDR3 is TGCGCCAGCAGCCAAGAGATACAGGCTAATCAGCCCCAGCATTTT.

This clone showed up just a few times. The chain is built from TRBV6-6 and TRBJ2-1; 7 nucleotides match TRBD1. CDR1 is MNHNY and CDR2 is SVGAGI in the germline V gene (reference sequence). This CDR3 comprises 16 residues. After removal of 5 bases from V and 2 bases from J, the junction contained 9 bases not matched to a gene. The CDR3 nucleotides are TGTGCCAGCAGTCTTCCCGGGACAGTCACCTACAATGAGCAGTTCTTC. Residues: CASSLPGTVTYNEQFF.

This CDR3 is CATSDPVHGELFF. DNA for the CDR3: TGTGCCACCAGTGATCCGGTGCACGGGGAGCTGTTTTTT. The chain couples TRBV24-1 to TRBJ2-2; D is uncertain. Trimming left V 3 bases short and J 7 bases short, with 8 bases between. This CDR3 is built from 13 residues. Looked up from germline, CDR1 is KGHDR and CDR2 is SFDVKD.

This chain links TRBV11-1 with TRBJ1-6; D unresolved. The V gene lost 6 bases and the J gene lost 5 bases, with 11 bases spanning the gap. The CDR3 has 14 residues. Germline lookup yields CDR1 SGHAT and CDR2 FQDESV (reference sequence). CDR3 region: CASSEQINNSPLHF. The DNA of the CDR3 is TGTGCCAGCAGTGAACAGATTAATAATTCACCCCTCCACTTT.

This clone was picked up a small number of times. This chain connects TRBV5-4 to TRBJ2-7, with 7 bases lining up with TRBD2. Per the germline V gene, CDR1 is SGHNT and CDR2 is YYREEE (reference sequence). The CDR3 extends over 16 amino acids. The V and J ends lost 3 bases and 1 base, in that order; junction bases with no gene match: 10. The CDR3 sequence: CASSSGGSGGSYEQYF. As DNA, the CDR3 is TGTGCCAGCAGCTCCGGGGGGTCGGGAGGTTCCTACGAGCAGTACTTC.

The chain joins TRBV5-5 to TRBJ1-5; maybe TRBD1 (5 bases). This CDR3 has 17 amino acids. Per germline, CDR1 SGHKS and CDR2 YYEKEE (reference sequence). Trimming took 1 base from V and 2 from J, leaving 16 bases between them. CDR3 sequence (DNA): TGTGCCAGCAGCTTGCTTCCAGGGATGACGGGCAATCAGCCCCAGCATTTT. It is translated as CASSLLPGMTGNQPQHF.

This chain joins TRBV7-2 and TRBJ2-2; TRBD1 might be the D (5 bases). CDR3 length: 15 amino acids. V was shortened by 8 bases and J by 7 bases, with 20 bases between the two germline ends. Germline V gene data show CDR1 as SGHTA and CDR2 as FQGNSA. The CDR3 DNA follows: TGTGCCAGCTCCGCGCTCGGCAGGGAAATCGGGGAGCTGTTTTTT. Translation: CASSALGREIGELFF. Drawing the rest from reference TRBV7-2 and TRBJ2-2, the complete variable domain is GAGVSQSPSNKVTEKGKDVELRCDPISGHTALYWYRQSLGQGLEFLIYFQGNSAPDKSGLPSDRFSAERTGGSVSTLTIQRTQQEDSAVYLCASSALGREIGELFFGEGSRLTVL.

J is TRBJ2-1 and V is TRBV2; weak D call: TRBD1 (6 bases). Deletions cut 7 bases from V and 1 base from J, with 14 bases between. The CDR3 consists of 15 residues. Germline lookup yields CDR1 SNHLY and CDR2 FYNNEI. CDR3 bases: TGTGCCAGCAACCCAGGGGTTGGTTCCTACAATGAGCAGTTCTTC. Protein sequence: CASNPGVGSYNEQFF.

The chain is built from TRBV30 and TRBJ2-2, with 7 bases that match TRBD1. Germline lookup yields CDR1 GTSNPN and CDR2 SVGIG (reference sequence). The CDR3 consists of 15 residues. Trimming removed 1 base from V and 4 bases from J; junction bases left unmatched: 6. CDR3 DNA: TGTGCCTGGAGTGACAGGGGCTTCAGCACCGGGGAGCTGTTTTTT. Translation: CAWSDRGFSTGELFF.

This chain uses TRBV7-2 with TRBJ1-5, with 9 bases matching TRBD1. The CDR3 is 15 residues long. In germline, CDR1 is SGHTA, CDR2 FQGNSA. J gave up 5 bases and V 2 bases, and 4 bases lay outside the gene matches. CDR3 amino acids: CASSLQQGADQPQHF. CDR3 coding DNA: TGTGCCAGCAGCTTACAACAGGGGGCCGATCAGCCCCAGCATTTT.

This chain connects TRBV28 to TRBJ1-1; tentatively, D is TRBD1 (5 bases). Trimming shortened V by 5 bases and J by 5 bases, and 9 bases separated the two germline ends. Germline V lookup: CDR1 MDHEN, CDR2 SYDVKM. CDR3 length: 12 amino acids. CDR3 residues: CASSAYRTEAFF. In DNA, the CDR3 is TGTGCCAGCAGTGCCTACAGGACTGAAGCTTTCTTT. The full variable domain, in which reference TRBV28 and TRBJ1-1 provide the parts outside the CDR3, is DVKVTQSSRYLVKRTGEKVFLECVQDMDHENMFWYRQDPGLGLRLIYFSYDVKMKEKGDIPEGYSVSREKKERFSLILESASTNQTSMYLCASSAYRTEAFFGQGTRLTVV.

This chain uses TRBV19 with TRBJ2-1; D is unresolved. The V end was cut by 3 bases, the J end by 5 bases, with 11 bases between. CDR3 length equals 14 residues. Germline CDR1 reads LNHDA; CDR2 reads SQIVND (reference sequence). The chain's CDR3 is CASSISWSDNEQFF. The CDR3 DNA is TGTGCCAGTAGTATCTCATGGAGCGACAATGAGCAGTTCTTC.

The J gene is TRBJ2-6, the V gene TRBV7-2; D call uncertain. CDR1 is SGHTA and CDR2 is FQGNSA in the germline V gene. Trimming stripped 4 bases from V and 0 bases from J, with 7 bases between. The CDR3 consists of 15 residues. Here the CDR3 reads CASSSQSSGANVLTF. CDR3 in DNA: TGTGCCAGCAGCTCTCAGTCCTCTGGGGCCAACGTCCTGACTTTC.

This rearrangement joins TRBV9 to TRBJ2-2, with 10 bases lining up with TRBD2. The CDR3 contains 16 residues. CDR1 SGDLS and CDR2 YYNGEE come from the germline V gene. The ends lost 3 bases at V and 1 base at J; junction bases unmatched: 3. The CDR3 nucleotides are TGTGCCAGCAGCGCCCGGACTAGCGGGAACACCGGGGAGCTGTTTTTT. Its protein product is CASSARTSGNTGELFF.

The chain combines TRBV9 with TRBJ2-7; D ambiguous. The CDR3 runs 15 residues. Germline CDR1 SGDLS, CDR2 YYNGEE. V lost 0 bases and J 2 bases, leaving 12 bases between the germline ends. CDR3 sequence: CASSVGSRGTYEQYF. CDR3 in DNA: TGTGCCAGCAGCGTAGGGAGTCGCGGAACCTACGAGCAGTACTTC.

This chain connects TRBV6-5 to TRBJ2-1, with 9 nucleotides matching TRBD2. Per germline, CDR1 MNHEY and CDR2 SVGAGI. The CDR3 loop spans 14 amino acids. After removal of 6 bases from V and 4 bases from J, the junction contained 4 bases not matched to a gene. The CDR3 is CASRSSGRYNEQFF. The CDR3 coding sequence is TGTGCCAGCAGGTCCAGCGGGAGGTACAATGAGCAGTTCTTC.

A single count supports this clone. This chain links TRBV6-5 with TRBJ1-1; D remains unclear. Trimming took 6 bases from V and 5 from J, leaving 7 bases between them. This CDR3 is built from 11 residues. CDR1 MNHEY and CDR2 SVGAGI come from the germline V gene. CDR3 residues: CASRRNTEAFF. The DNA for the CDR3 is TGTGCCAGCAGGAGGAATACTGAAGCTTTCTTT.

J is TRBJ2-1 and V is TRBV2; 8 positions match TRBD2. The CDR3 consists of 13 residues. Germline V gene data show CDR1 as SNHLY and CDR2 as FYNNEI. V trimming: 1 base; J trimming: 10 bases; junction bases outside the gene matches: 3. The CDR3 protein is CASSEEAGEEQFF. CDR3 in DNA: TGTGCCAGCAGTGAAGAAGCGGGGGAGGAGCAGTTCTTC.

The chain links TRBV28 to TRBJ2-7; 8 bases fit TRBD1. Germline assignment: CDR1 MDHEN and CDR2 SYDVKM. Losses at the gene ends were 6 bases for V and 7 bases for J; bases not matched to a gene: 14. This CDR3 region has 15 residues. The CDR3 DNA is TGTGCCAGCAGCCACTTCATCTCAGGGGGCCGGGAGCAGTACTTC. It codes for CASSHFISGGREQYF.

The table lists this clone with a few counts. DNA of the CDR3: TGTGCCAGCTCACCGAGTAGCGGGAGGAAGACCCAGTACTTC. Protein product: CASSPSSGRKTQYF. The chain couples TRBV18 to TRBJ2-5, with TRBD2 matching 10 bases. Germline loops: CDR1 KGHSH, CDR2 LQKENI. The V and J ends lost 3 bases and 6 bases, in that order; junction bases with no gene match: 4. There are 14 residues in the CDR3.